Given below is one T cell receptor (beta chain) in context. Its antigen has not been determined. The record has no base qualities; no much larger clone is one base away. The sample belongs to a study of human T cells and chemical hapten exposure (dated by TCRdb to the early 2020s). Notes on the research overall: For sensitization, 2% DPC in acetone was applied to a roughly 2 cm by roughly 2 cm area of upper inner arm skin. Patients additionally received weekly therapeutic DPC doses to the scalp throughout the approximately 22-week study period. Peripheral blood TCR repertoire changes were tracked in vivo in alopecia patients during primary and secondary sensitization to the hapten diphenylcyclopropenone (DPC). Alopecia areata with under or over 50% scalp involvement, alopecia totalis and alopecia universalis were represented in the patient cohort, which was mostly female. Libraries were pooled for sequencing, and per-sample TCR yields varied mainly because of small differences in library volumes within the pool. Patch testing on the upper back used Finn chambers containing 0.01% DPC, with scoring done after 6 days according to International Contact Dermatitis Research Group standards. For TCR sequencing, blood came from twenty-nine alopecia patients at anywhere from one to four time points (pre-sensitization, 2, 6 and 24 weeks). Blood samples were taken from patients before sensitization (week 0) and then at 2, 6 and about 24 weeks after DPC sensitization. Overall results and qualifications from the work: Repeated subsampling changed both the strength of the expansion versus patch-test correlation and the threshold at which the correlation became significant. DPC sensitization did not change the number of TCRs with a frequency above 1 in 1000, and there was no evidence of changes in global repertoire structure. Compared with pre-sensitization or healthy control sets, expanded TCRs formed significantly more large CDR3 similarity clusters, which is consistent with antigen-driven responses. The number of PT1 expanded TCRs positively correlated with patch test score, significant at thresholds 8, 16 and 32 but not 4. Alopecia, a presumed autoimmune disease, was present in all patients, so the immune response of the patients might differ from that of healthy individuals.

To prepare the library, RACE was applied. The sequencing machine was a NextSeq 500. Library preparation attached unique molecular identifiers to individual cDNA molecules for quantitative, reproducible TCR counting. Each blood RNA sample was used to sequence both TCR alpha and TCR beta chains. The paper's data handling went like this. The median number of TCRs per sample was some 100,000, ranging from about 20,000 to 750,000. V, J and CDR3 annotation of the TCR reads was performed with the Decombinator software suite. To make PS versus PT1 abundance plots, every sample was subsampled to the same number of TCRs (28,000). Expanded TCRs were defined as absent before sensitization and observed at least eight times at the 2-week time point. TCRdb ran its own pipeline on the public reads, namely fastp trimming at Q25 and MiXCR clone calling, and kept in-frame beta chains. Each record represents a unique CDR3 protein, reported with the most common genes and DNA among its rows. Here the V and J calls rest on TCRdb's processing, not on the authors' analysis. Present in this sample are 65,000 to 70,000 distinct CDR3 sequences, about 10% of which were seen just once. The leading ten clones occupy approximately 5.5% of the sample.

From the cysteine up to the phenylalanine, the CDR3 has a length of 17 residues. Only the CDR3 part of the read is kept: 51 bases, read in frame from the first base. From the germline V gene, CDR1 is SGHTA and CDR2 is FQGNSA. Cut back by 4 bases and 6 bases, the V and J ends lie 22 bases apart. The sample's time point, from its label and the paper: pre-sensitization, week 0. The treatment or condition label, as the study defines it: therapeutic diphenylcyclopropenone sensitization with weekly scalp DPC. At each patch-test visit, blood was drawn before the patch test was applied. To be eligible, patients had to be aged 18 to 70, diagnosed with alopecia and judged suitable for DPC therapy, while pregnant patients were excluded. Total RNA was extracted from unfractionated whole blood that had been collected in Tempus Blood RNA tubes.

The sequence links TRBV7-2 to TRBJ2-1; the D call is possibly TRBD1 or TRBD2, each sharing 6 bases. The source was whole blood, collected in connection with sensitization to the hapten diphenylcyclopropenone (DPC). The sequence derives from a woman aged 45-65 years with alopecia areata. Some clones in this sample may be carry-over from other donors' samples. CDR3 protein: CASSSRLGGGRGNEQFF. The nucleotide sequence is given as TGTGCCAGCAGCTCCCGATTGGGGGGCGGAAGGGGCAATGAGCAGTTCTTC. Outside the CDR3, residues come from the reference TRBV7-2 and TRBJ2-1 proteins, so the full variable domain is: GAGVSQSPSNKVTEKGKDVELRCDPISGHTALYWYRQSLGQGLEFLIYFQGNSAPDKSGLPSDRFSAERTGGSVSTLTIQRTQQEDSAVYLCASSSRLGGGRGNEQFFGPGTRLTVL.